Presented here are 27 T cell receptor beta chains from one specimen sequenced in a study of blood T cell repertoires in COVID-19. Method: immunoSEQ multiplex PCR; TCRdb's copy keeps in-frame clones and lacks some. The data hold 96,000 or so clones, with approximately 80% observed a single time. Sequencing was performed on peripheral blood. These receptors were collected from a man older than 75 with COVID-19, enrolled during active disease.

J is TRBJ1-1 and V is TRBV2; 7 bases match TRBD1. Trimming removed 6 bases from V and 2 bases from J; junction bases left unmatched: 9. CDR1 SNHLY and CDR2 FYNNEI come from the germline V gene. The CDR3 is 15 amino acids. CDR3 DNA sequence: TGTGCCAGCAGCACGGAGGGGGCAGGTAACACTGAAGCTTTCTTT. Translated: CASSTEGAGNTEAFF.

This clone was seen a handful of times. The rearrangement joins TRBV7-8 to TRBJ2-7, with TRBD1 matching over 7 bases. Trimming cost V 3 bases and J 4 bases; bases outside gene matches: 9. CDR3 length: 15 amino acids. The V gene's germline CDR1 is SGHVS and CDR2 FQNEAQ. CDR3 DNA sequence: TGTGCCAGCAGCTTGGGGGACAGAGGTTGGTACGAGCAGTACTTC. This sequence encodes CASSLGDRGWYEQYF.

The chain couples TRBV5-6 to TRBJ2-1; TRBD2 agrees at 14 bases. V lost 3 bases to trimming and J lost 9 bases; unmatched junction nucleotides: 8. Germline V lookup: CDR1 SGHDT, CDR2 YYEEEE. The CDR3 is made up of 16 amino acids. This CDR3 reads CASSWRGTSGRSEQFF. The DNA for the CDR3 is TGTGCCAGCAGCTGGAGGGGGACTAGCGGGAGAAGTGAGCAGTTCTTC.

This clone was seen just once. The chain joins TRBV9 to TRBJ1-5; 11 bases match TRBD1. The germline V gene has CDR1 SGDLS and CDR2 YYNGEE. The J segment lost 6 bases and the V segment lost 0 bases, leaving 2 bases of the junction unmatched. This CDR3 is 15 amino acids long. Written as DNA, the CDR3 is TGTGCCAGCAGCGTAGGGGACAGGGGGAGTCAGCCCCAGCATTTT. Protein sequence: CASSVGDRGSQPQHF. The whole variable domain, remainder taken from reference TRBV9 and TRBJ1-5, is DSGVTQTPKHLITATGQRVTLRCSPRSGDLSVYWYQQSLDQGLQFLIQYYNGEERAKGNILERFSAQQFPDLHSELNLSSLELGDSALYFCASSVGDRGSQPQHFGDGTRLSIL.

This clone was seen only once. J is TRBJ2-7 and V is TRBV7-9, with 8 positions matching TRBD1. Trimming cost V 0 bases and J 1 base; bases outside gene matches: 2. The germline V gene encodes CDR1 SEHNR and CDR2 FQNEAQ (reference sequence). CDR3 size: 15 residues. CDR3 nucleotides: TGTGCCAGCAGCTTAGCCCAGGGGGCATCCTACGAGCAGTACTTC. It translates to CASSLAQGASYEQYF.

The V call is TRBV5-8, the J call TRBJ1-3, with unresolved D. Trimming stripped 2 bases from V and 0 bases from J, with 6 bases between. This CDR3 has 14 residues. CDR1 is SGHTS, CDR2 YDEGEE, per germline. Here the CDR3 reads CASSFRVSGNTIYF. For the CDR3, the DNA is TGTGCCAGCAGCTTCCGAGTCTCTGGAAACACCATATATTTT.

This rearrangement joins TRBV2 to TRBJ1-1, with unresolved D. V lost 5 bases and J 0 bases, leaving 7 bases between the germline ends. This CDR3 has 13 residues. Germline CDR1 SNHLY, CDR2 FYNNEI. CDR3 in DNA: TGTGCCAGCAGTTACAGCATGAACACTGAAGCTTTCTTT. This gives the protein CASSYSMNTEAFF.

This chain connects TRBV19 to TRBJ1-2; 9 bases match TRBD1. V was clipped by 5 bases and J by 1 base; unmatched bases: 5. The CDR3 is 15 residues long. Germline lookup yields CDR1 LNHDA and CDR2 SQIVND (reference sequence). CDR3 in DNA: TGTGCCAGTAGTGGGACAGGGCGGATTAACTATGGCTACACCTTC. Translation: CASSGTGRINYGYTF.

This clone was seen a handful of times. V and J are TRBV9 and TRBJ2-1; weak D call: TRBD1 (5 bases). The V end was cut by 4 bases, the J end by 0 bases, with 11 bases between. The germline V gene encodes CDR1 SGDLS and CDR2 YYNGEE. The CDR3 extends over 15 amino acids. CDR3 DNA sequence: TGTGCCAGCAGCCTACAGGTTAGCTCCTACAATGAGCAGTTCTTC. Translation: CASSLQVSSYNEQFF. Full variable domain (remainder filled in from reference TRBV9 and TRBJ2-1): DSGVTQTPKHLITATGQRVTLRCSPRSGDLSVYWYQQSLDQGLQFLIQYYNGEERAKGNILERFSAQQFPDLHSELNLSSLELGDSALYFCASSLQVSSYNEQFFGPGTRLTVL.

V is TRBV24-1 and J is TRBJ2-2; 7 bases map to TRBD1. CDR1 and CDR2 (germline): KGHDR, SFDVKD. Trimming took 5 bases from V and 1 from J; bases not matched to a gene: 3. The CDR3 runs to 15 residues. DNA for the CDR3: TGTGCCACCAGTGCCAGGACAGGGAACACCGGGGAGCTGTTTTTT. Its protein is CATSARTGNTGELFF.

The chain combines TRBV10-3 with TRBJ2-3; 7 nucleotides match TRBD1. The CDR3 length is 14 residues. Germline V gene sequence: CDR1 ENHRY, CDR2 SYGVKD. The ends lost 4 bases at V and 6 bases at J; junction bases unmatched: 7. Here the CDR3 reads CAISGYRGSDTQYF. Written as DNA, the CDR3 is TGTGCCATCAGTGGGTACAGGGGAAGCGATACGCAGTATTTT.

The rearrangement links TRBV27 to TRBJ2-2; D gene ambiguous. The CDR3 consists of 13 residues. V gave up 3 bases and J gave up 0 bases, with 2 bases separating them. Germline V gene lookup returns CDR1 MNHEY and CDR2 SMNVEV (reference sequence). The CDR3: CASSFANTGELFF. The CDR3 nucleotides are TGTGCCAGCAGTTTCGCGAACACCGGGGAGCTGTTTTTT.

This clone was seen a handful of times. The chain employs TRBV6-2 or TRBV6-3 and TRBJ1-4; 7 bases fit TRBD1. The CDR3 is 15 amino acids. Germline lookup yields CDR1 MNHEY and CDR2 SVGEGT. Losses at the gene ends were 0 bases for V and 3 bases for J; bases not matched to a gene: 1. The CDR3: CASSYSGTANEKLFF. CDR3 nucleotide sequence: TGTGCCAGCAGTTACTCTGGGACAGCTAATGAAAAACTGTTTTTT.

This clone was seen a single time. V and J are TRBV4-2 and TRBJ1-6; TRBD1 aligns across 9 bases. Germline values: CDR1 LGHNA, CDR2 YNFKEQ. The CDR3 is 17 residues long. Losses at the gene ends were 3 bases for V and 6 bases for J; bases not matched to a gene: 9. CDR3 protein: CASSQLGTGWLNSPLHF. CDR3 nucleotides: TGTGCCAGCAGCCAGCTTGGGACAGGGTGGCTTAATTCACCCCTCCACTTT.

This chain connects TRBV9 to TRBJ2-3, with 11 positions matching TRBD1. Germline loops: CDR1 SGDLS, CDR2 YYNGEE. The J segment lost 8 bases and the V segment lost 0 bases, leaving 5 bases of the junction unmatched. This CDR3 comprises 15 residues. The CDR3 reads CASSVADRGPATQYF. The CDR3 region has the DNA TGTGCCAGCAGCGTAGCGGACAGGGGGCCAGCTACGCAGTATTTT.

This chain uses TRBV11-3 with TRBJ2-2; 8 bases are shared with TRBD2. The length of the CDR3 is 16 residues. Unmatched junction bases numbered 9, after V lost 4 bases and J lost 5 bases. Germline CDR1 SGHNT, CDR2 YENEEA. For the CDR3, the DNA is TGTGCCAGCAGCTCCGGAGGACTAGCACGGACCGGGGAGCTGTTTTTT. Its translation is CASSSGGLARTGELFF. The full variable domain, in which reference TRBV11-3 and TRBJ2-2 provide the parts outside the CDR3, is EAGVVQSPRYKIIEKKQPVAFWCNPISGHNTLYWYLQNLGQGPELLIRYENEEAVDDSQLPKDRFSAERLKGVDSTLKIQPAELGDSAVYLCASSSGGLARTGELFFGEGSRLTVL.

The chain joins TRBV9 to TRBJ2-1; a possible D gene is TRBD2 (5 bases). The CDR3 is 15 residues long. The V end lost 0 bases, the J end lost 4 bases, and 11 bases lay between the germline ends. Germline loops: CDR1 SGDLS, CDR2 YYNGEE. In nucleotides, the CDR3 is TGTGCCAGCAGCGTAGGATCAGCGGAGTACAATGAGCAGTTCTTC. Translation gives CASSVGSAEYNEQFF. Supplemented by reference TRBV9 and TRBJ2-1, the full variable domain reads DSGVTQTPKHLITATGQRVTLRCSPRSGDLSVYWYQQSLDQGLQFLIQYYNGEERAKGNILERFSAQQFPDLHSELNLSSLELGDSALYFCASSVGSAEYNEQFFGPGTRLTVL.

This chain connects TRBV5-8 to TRBJ1-2, with 8 bases that match TRBD1. The CDR3 totals 13 residues. With V trimmed by 6 bases and J by 6 bases, 7 bases remained unmatched. The germline CDR1 and CDR2 sequences are SGHTS and YDEGEE. In DNA form, the CDR3 reads TGTGCCAGCATCACGGACAGGGCGGATGGCTACACCTTC. Protein product: CASITDRADGYTF.

This chain connects TRBV2 to TRBJ1-5, with unresolved D. CDR1 SNHLY and CDR2 FYNNEI come from the germline V gene. V gave up 11 bases and J gave up 5 bases, with 16 bases separating them. The CDR3 runs to 13 residues. The DNA for the CDR3 is TGTGCCGGGTCGAGGTCTAGAGATCAGCCCCAGCATTTT. This translates into CAGSRSRDQPQHF.

The V call is TRBV9, the J call TRBJ2-1; TRBD2 aligns across 9 bases. The V segment lost 3 bases and the J segment 5 bases; nucleotides outside the gene matches: 9. The CDR3 spans 16 residues. Per germline, CDR1 SGDLS and CDR2 YYNGEE. CDR3 in DNA: TGTGCCAGCAGCGGCGGGAGGGCCGGGTTTCACAATGAGCAGTTCTTC. This encodes CASSGGRAGFHNEQFF. Looking up the rest from reference TRBV9 and TRBJ2-1 gives the full variable domain: DSGVTQTPKHLITATGQRVTLRCSPRSGDLSVYWYQQSLDQGLQFLIQYYNGEERAKGNILERFSAQQFPDLHSELNLSSLELGDSALYFCASSGGRAGFHNEQFFGPGTRLTVL.

The chain combines TRBV9 with TRBJ1-6; 11 positions match TRBD1. Germline V gene sequence: CDR1 SGDLS, CDR2 YYNGEE. This CDR3 comprises 15 residues. The ends lost 0 bases at V and 10 bases at J; junction bases unmatched: 3. CDR3 protein: CASSVGDRGDSPLHF. DNA for the CDR3: TGTGCCAGCAGCGTAGGGGACAGGGGGGACTCACCCCTCCACTTT. Together with reference TRBV9 and TRBJ1-6, the CDR3 gives the full variable domain: DSGVTQTPKHLITATGQRVTLRCSPRSGDLSVYWYQQSLDQGLQFLIQYYNGEERAKGNILERFSAQQFPDLHSELNLSSLELGDSALYFCASSVGDRGDSPLHFGNGTRLTVT.

The chain links TRBV14 to TRBJ2-7; 8 nucleotides line up with TRBD1. The length of the CDR3 is 15 residues. Germline trimming cut 1 base from V and 2 bases from J; bases unmatched to any gene: 4. Germline V lookup: CDR1 SGHDN, CDR2 FVKESK. The DNA of the CDR3 is TGTGCCAGCAGCCAAGGGACAGGGTGGGCCTACGAGCAGTACTTC. Translating it yields CASSQGTGWAYEQYF.

The chain uses TRBV5-6 and TRBJ1-6; maybe TRBD1 (6 bases). V gave up 4 bases and J gave up 7 bases, with 15 bases separating them. The germline V gene has CDR1 SGHDT and CDR2 YYEEEE. The CDR3 spans 15 residues. The CDR3 sequence is CASSPPQGPNSPLHF. The CDR3 DNA sequence: TGTGCCAGCAGCCCACCGCAGGGGCCGAATTCACCCCTCCACTTT.

The chain uses TRBV6-5 and TRBJ1-1; the match to TRBD1 covers 8 bases. J gave up 4 bases and V 1 base, and 5 bases lay outside the gene matches. Germline lookup yields CDR1 MNHEY and CDR2 SVGAGI. The CDR3 runs to 15 residues. CDR3 DNA: TGTGCCAGCAGTTACTACGGACAGGGAAGCACTGAAGCTTTCTTT. Protein: CASSYYGQGSTEAFF.

Only one count was recorded for this clone. J is TRBJ1-2 and V is TRBV2; no reliable D call. This CDR3 region has 14 residues. Deletions cut 0 bases from V and 8 bases from J, with 13 bases between. Germline CDR1 SNHLY, CDR2 FYNNEI. DNA for the CDR3: TGTGCCAGCAGTGAAGCGCGGTTTAAGGAGGGCTACACCTTC. It translates to CASSEARFKEGYTF.

V is TRBV5-1 and J is TRBJ1-1, with TRBD1 matching over 11 bases. V trimming: 0 bases; J trimming: 4 bases; junction bases outside the gene matches: 5. This CDR3 region has 16 residues. The germline gives CDR1 SGHRS, CDR2 YFSETQ. The CDR3 spells CASSLDLGQGGTEAFF. The CDR3 DNA is TGCGCCAGCAGCTTGGACTTGGGACAGGGGGGCACTGAAGCTTTCTTT.

This clone was counted a few times. The chain has TRBV15 and TRBJ2-1; the match to TRBD1 covers 7 bases. Trimming took 1 base from V and 0 from J; bases not matched to a gene: 6. The CDR3 has 17 amino acids. Germline CDR1 and CDR2: LNHNV and YYDKDF (reference sequence). For the CDR3, the DNA is TGTGCCACCAGCAGAGGGACAGGCCGAAGCTCCTACAATGAGCAGTTCTTC. This sequence encodes CATSRGTGRSSYNEQFF.